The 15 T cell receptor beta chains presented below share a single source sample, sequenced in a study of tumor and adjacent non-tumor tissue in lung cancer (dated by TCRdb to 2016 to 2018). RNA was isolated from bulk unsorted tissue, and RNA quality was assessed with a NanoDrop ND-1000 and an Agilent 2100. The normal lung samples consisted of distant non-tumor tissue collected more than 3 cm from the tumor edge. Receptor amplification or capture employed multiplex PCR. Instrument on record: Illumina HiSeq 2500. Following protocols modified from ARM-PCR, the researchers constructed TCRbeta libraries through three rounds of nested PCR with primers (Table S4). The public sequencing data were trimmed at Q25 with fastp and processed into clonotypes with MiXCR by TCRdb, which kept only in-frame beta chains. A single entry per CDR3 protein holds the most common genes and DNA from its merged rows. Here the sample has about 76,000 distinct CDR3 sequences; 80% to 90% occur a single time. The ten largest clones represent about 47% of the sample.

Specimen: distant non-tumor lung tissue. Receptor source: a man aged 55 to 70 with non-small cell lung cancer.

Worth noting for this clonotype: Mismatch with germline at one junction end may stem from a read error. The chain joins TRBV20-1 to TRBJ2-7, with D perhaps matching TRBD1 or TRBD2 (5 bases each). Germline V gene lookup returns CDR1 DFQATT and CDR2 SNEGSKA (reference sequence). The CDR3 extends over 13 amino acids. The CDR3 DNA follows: TGCAGTGCTAGGGGGGACCGGGATTACGATCAGTACTTC. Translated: CSARGDRDYDQYF.

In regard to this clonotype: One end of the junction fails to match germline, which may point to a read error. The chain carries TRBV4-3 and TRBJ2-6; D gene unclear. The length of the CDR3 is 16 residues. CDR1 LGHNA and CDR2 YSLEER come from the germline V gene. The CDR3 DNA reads TGCGCCTGCAGCCAAGAGGCGGTGTCAGTGGCCAACGTCCTGACTTTC. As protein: CACSQEAVSVANVLTF.

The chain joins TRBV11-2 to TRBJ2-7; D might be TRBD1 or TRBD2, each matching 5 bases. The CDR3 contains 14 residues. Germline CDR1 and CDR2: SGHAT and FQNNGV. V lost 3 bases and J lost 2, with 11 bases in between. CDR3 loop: CASSFGAWPYEQYF. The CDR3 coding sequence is TGTGCCAGCAGCTTCGGGGCATGGCCCTACGAGCAGTACTTC.

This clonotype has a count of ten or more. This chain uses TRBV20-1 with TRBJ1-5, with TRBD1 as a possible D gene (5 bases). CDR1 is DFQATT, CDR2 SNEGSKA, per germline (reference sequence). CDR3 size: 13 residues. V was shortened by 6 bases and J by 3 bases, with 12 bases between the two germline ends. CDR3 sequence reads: CSAVDRYNQPQHF. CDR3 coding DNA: TGCAGTGCCGTCGACAGATACAATCAGCCCCAGCATTTT.

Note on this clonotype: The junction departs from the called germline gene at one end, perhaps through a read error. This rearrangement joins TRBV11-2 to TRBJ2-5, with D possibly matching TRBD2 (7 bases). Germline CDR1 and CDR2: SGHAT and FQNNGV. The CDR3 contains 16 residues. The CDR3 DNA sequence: TGTGCCAGCGGCTCCACATTGGGGGGGCCAAAGGATACCCAGTATTTC. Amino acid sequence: CASGSTLGGPKDTQYF.

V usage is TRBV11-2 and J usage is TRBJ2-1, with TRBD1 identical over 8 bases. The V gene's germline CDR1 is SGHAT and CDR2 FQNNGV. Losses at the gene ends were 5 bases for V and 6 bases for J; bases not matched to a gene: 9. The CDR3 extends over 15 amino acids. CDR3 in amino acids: CASSQDGQGFNEQFF. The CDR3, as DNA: TGTGCCAGCAGCCAAGACGGACAGGGATTCAATGAGCAGTTCTTC.

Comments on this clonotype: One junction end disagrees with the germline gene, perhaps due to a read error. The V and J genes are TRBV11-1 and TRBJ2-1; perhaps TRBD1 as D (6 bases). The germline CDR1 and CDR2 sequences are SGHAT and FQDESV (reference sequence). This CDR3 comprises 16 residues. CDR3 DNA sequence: TGTGCCAGCAGCTTGGTTAGTGGACAGTCCTACAATGAACAGTTATTC. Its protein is CASSLVSGQSYNEQLF.

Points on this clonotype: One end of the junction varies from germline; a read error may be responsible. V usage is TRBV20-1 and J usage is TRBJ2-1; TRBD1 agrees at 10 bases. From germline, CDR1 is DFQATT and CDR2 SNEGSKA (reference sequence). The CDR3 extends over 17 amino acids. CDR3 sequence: CSARETNDRGRYIEQFF. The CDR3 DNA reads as TGCAGTGCTAGAGAAACCAACGACAGGGGGCGCTACATTGAGCAGTTCTTC.

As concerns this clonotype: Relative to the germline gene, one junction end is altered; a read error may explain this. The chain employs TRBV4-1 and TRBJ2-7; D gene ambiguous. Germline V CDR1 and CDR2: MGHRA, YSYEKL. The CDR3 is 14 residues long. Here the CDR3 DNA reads TGTGTCAGCAGCCAAGAAGAACAGCCCTACGAGCAGTACTTC. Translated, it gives CVSSQEEQPYEQYF.

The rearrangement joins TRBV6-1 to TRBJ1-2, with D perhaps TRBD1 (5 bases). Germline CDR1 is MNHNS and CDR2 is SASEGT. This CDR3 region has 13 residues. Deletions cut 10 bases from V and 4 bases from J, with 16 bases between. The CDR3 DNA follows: TGTGCCAACCAATCGGGGGGAGTCTATGGCTACACCTTC. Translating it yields CANQSGGVYGYTF.

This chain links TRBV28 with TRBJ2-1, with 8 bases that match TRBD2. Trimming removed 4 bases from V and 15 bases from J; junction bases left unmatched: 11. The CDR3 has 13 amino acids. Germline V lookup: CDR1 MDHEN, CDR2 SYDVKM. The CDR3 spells CASSWTSYNELFF. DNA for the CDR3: TGTGCCAGCAGTTGGACTAGCTACAATGAACTGTTCTTC. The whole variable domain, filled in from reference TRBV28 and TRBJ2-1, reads DVKVTQSSRYLVKRTGEKVFLECVQDMDHENMFWYRQDPGLGLRLIYFSYDVKMKEKGDIPEGYSVSREKKERFSLILESASTNQTSMYLCASSWTSYNELFFGPGTRLTVL.

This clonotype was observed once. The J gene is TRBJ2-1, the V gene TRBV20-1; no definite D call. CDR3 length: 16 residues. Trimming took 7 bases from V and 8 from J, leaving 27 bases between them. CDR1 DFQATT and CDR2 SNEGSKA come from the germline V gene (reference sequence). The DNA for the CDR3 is TGCAGTGATAGGGCAAGGAGCCGAGCCGAGTTTGATGAGCAGTTCTTC. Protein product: CSDRARSRAEFDEQFF.

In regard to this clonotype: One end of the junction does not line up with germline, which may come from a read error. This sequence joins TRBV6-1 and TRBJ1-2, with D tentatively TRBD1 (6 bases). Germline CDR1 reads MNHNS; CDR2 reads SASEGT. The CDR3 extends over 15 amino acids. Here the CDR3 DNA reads TGTGCCAACATCCCGCTGACAGGCCATAACTATGACTACACCTTC. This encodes CANIPLTGHNYDYTF.

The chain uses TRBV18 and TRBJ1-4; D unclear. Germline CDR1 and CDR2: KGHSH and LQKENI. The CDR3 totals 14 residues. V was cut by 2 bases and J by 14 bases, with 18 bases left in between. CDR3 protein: CASSPGSDLGKLFF. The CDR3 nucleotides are TGTGCCAGCTCACCAGGGAGCGACTTAGGAAAGCTGTTTTTT.

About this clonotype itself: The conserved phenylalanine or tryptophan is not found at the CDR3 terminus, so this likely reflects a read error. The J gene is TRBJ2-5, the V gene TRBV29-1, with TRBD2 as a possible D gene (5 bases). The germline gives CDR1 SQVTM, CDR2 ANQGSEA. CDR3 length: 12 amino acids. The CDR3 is CNPWTVQETQYL. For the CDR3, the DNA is TGCAACCCGTGGACTGTGCAAGAAACCCAGTACTTG.